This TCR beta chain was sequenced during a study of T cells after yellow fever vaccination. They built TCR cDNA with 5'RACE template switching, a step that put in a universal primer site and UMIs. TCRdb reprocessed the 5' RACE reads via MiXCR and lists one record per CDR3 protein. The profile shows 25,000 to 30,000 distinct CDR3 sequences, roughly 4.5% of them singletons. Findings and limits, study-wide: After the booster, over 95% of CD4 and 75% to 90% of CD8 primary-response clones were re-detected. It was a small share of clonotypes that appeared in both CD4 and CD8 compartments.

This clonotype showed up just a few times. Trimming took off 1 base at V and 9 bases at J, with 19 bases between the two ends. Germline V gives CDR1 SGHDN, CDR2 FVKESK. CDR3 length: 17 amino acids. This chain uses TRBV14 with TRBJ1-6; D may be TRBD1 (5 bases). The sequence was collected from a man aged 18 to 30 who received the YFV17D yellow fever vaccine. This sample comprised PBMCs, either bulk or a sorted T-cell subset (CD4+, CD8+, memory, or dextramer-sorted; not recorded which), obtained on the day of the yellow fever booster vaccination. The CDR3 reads CASSQGDGFGVASPLHF. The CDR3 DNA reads TGTGCCAGCAGCCAAGGGGACGGATTCGGGGTCGCTTCACCCCTCCACTTT.